The 30 T cell receptor beta chains reported below all come from one sample, sequenced in a study of blood T cell repertoires in COVID-19. Using immunoSEQ multiplex PCR, the repertoire was profiled, and TCRdb retains in-frame clones only, with some absent. The data show 70,000 or so clones, about nine tenths seen once. Sequencing used peripheral blood. These receptors were obtained from a woman older than 75 with active or convalescent COVID-19.

This chain links TRBV2 with TRBJ1-5; 12 bases are a match to TRBD1. V shed 7 bases and J 2 bases; nucleotides not matched to a gene: 6. The germline gives CDR1 SNHLY, CDR2 FYNNEI. This CDR3 region has 16 residues. This CDR3 reads CASTPGTGGGNQPQHF. CDR3 nucleotide sequence: TGTGCCAGCACTCCCGGGACAGGGGGCGGCAATCAGCCCCAGCATTTT.

The V and J genes are TRBV4-3 and TRBJ1-6; D is unclear. The germline V gene has CDR1 LGHNA and CDR2 YSLEER. V dropped 6 bases and J dropped 6 bases, with 12 bases sitting between them. This CDR3 comprises 14 residues. The CDR3 is CASRDFRINSPLHF. The CDR3 DNA reads as TGCGCCAGCAGAGACTTTAGGATTAATTCACCCCTCCACTTT.

The chain is built from TRBV7-9 and TRBJ2-5; the match to TRBD1 covers 7 bases. The junction had 9 bases not matched to a gene; V was cut back by 6 bases and J by 5 bases. The germline V gene has CDR1 SEHNR and CDR2 FQNEAQ (reference sequence). CDR3 length: 14 amino acids. The DNA of the CDR3 is TGTGCCAGCAGGGAGACAGGGTTAATTGAGACCCAGTACTTC. Protein: CASRETGLIETQYF.

This chain links TRBV24-1 with TRBJ2-1; no definite D call. Trimming stripped 0 bases from V and 0 bases from J, with 5 bases between. The CDR3 covers 15 residues. Per germline, CDR1 KGHDR and CDR2 SFDVKD. This chain's CDR3 is CATSDLSDSYNEQFF. The CDR3 DNA reads TGTGCCACCAGTGATTTGTCAGACTCCTACAATGAGCAGTTCTTC.

The chain recombines TRBV5-1 with TRBJ1-1, with D perhaps TRBD1 (6 bases). Trimming removed 6 bases from V and 0 bases from J, with 12 bases in between. Germline-derived CDR1 and CDR2 are SGHRS and YFSETQ. CDR3 length: 14 residues. CDR3 sequence reads: CASNPGQLNTEAFF. CDR3 nucleotide sequence: TGCGCCAGCAACCCGGGACAACTGAACACTGAAGCTTTCTTT.

This rearrangement joins TRBV7-9 to TRBJ1-6; D is unresolved. V lost 8 bases, J lost 1 base, and 21 bases lay in between. Per the germline V gene, CDR1 is SEHNR and CDR2 is FQNEAQ (reference sequence). The CDR3 sequence is 18 residues long. The CDR3 region is CASRGLSQVGSYNSPLHF. As DNA, the CDR3 is TGTGCCAGCCGCGGACTCTCGCAAGTGGGGTCCTATAATTCACCCCTCCACTTT.

The CDR3 protein is CASSFWRGGLNTQYF. CDR3 bases: TGTGCCAGCAGTTTTTGGCGGGGGGGTTTAAATACGCAGTATTTT. The V gene is TRBV27, the J gene TRBJ2-3; 9 bases align to TRBD2. Trimming at V came to 3 bases and at J to 7 bases, leaving 8 bases not matched to a gene. The V gene's germline CDR1 is MNHEY and CDR2 SMNVEV (reference sequence). This CDR3 has 15 residues.

This clone was observed a handful of times. The rearrangement uses TRBV19 and TRBJ1-6; D possibly corresponds to TRBD1 (6 bases). There are 15 residues in the CDR3. Deletions cut 7 bases from V and 8 bases from J, with 18 bases between. Germline V gene lookup returns CDR1 LNHDA and CDR2 SQIVND (reference sequence). CDR3 nucleotide sequence: TGTGCCAGTACCGAAACAGGGAAGGGGGATTCACCCCTCCACTTT. Translating it yields CASTETGKGDSPLHF.

The chain has TRBV5-4 and TRBJ1-6; a weak D match, TRBD1 (5 bases). Germline-derived CDR1 and CDR2 are SGHNT and YYREEE (reference sequence). Trimming took 2 bases from V and 8 from J, leaving 5 bases between them. This CDR3 comprises 12 residues. This CDR3 is CASSLGDSPLHF. The CDR3 DNA follows: TGTGCCAGCAGCTTAGGGGATTCACCCCTCCACTTT.

The chain recombines TRBV7-2 with TRBJ1-2, with D perhaps matching TRBD1 (5 bases). The V end was cut by 2 bases, the J end by 8 bases, with 15 bases between. This CDR3 has 14 amino acids. Per germline, CDR1 SGHTA and CDR2 FQGNSA. The CDR3, as DNA: TGTGCCAGCAGCTTAAATATGCAGGGTCGAGGCTACACCTTC. Translation: CASSLNMQGRGYTF.

The V and J genes are TRBV7-3 and TRBJ1-1; no clear D. CDR1 SGHTA and CDR2 FQGTGA come from the germline V gene. This CDR3 comprises 14 residues. Deletions cut 3 bases from V and 1 base from J, with 9 bases between. The CDR3 reads CASSFRVENTEAFF. The CDR3 DNA reads TGTGCCAGCAGCTTCCGGGTGGAGAACACTGAAGCTTTCTTT.

The chain carries TRBV18 and TRBJ1-2; D uncertain. The CDR3 extends over 12 amino acids. Trimming removed 2 bases from V and 10 bases from J, with 11 bases in between. Germline loops: CDR1 KGHSH, CDR2 LQKENI. Here the CDR3 reads CASSPGLNLYTF. The CDR3 DNA is TGTGCCAGCTCACCAGGCCTCAACCTCTACACCTTC.

J is TRBJ1-5 and V is TRBV4-3; tentative D call: TRBD1 (5 bases). Deletions cut 0 bases from V and 2 bases from J, with 8 bases between. This CDR3 comprises 15 residues. Germline CDR1 LGHNA, CDR2 YSLEER. The CDR3 sequence: CASSQDRAGNQPQHF. The CDR3 DNA is TGCGCCAGCAGCCAAGACAGGGCGGGCAATCAGCCCCAGCATTTT.

V and J are TRBV30 and TRBJ1-3; 9 nucleotides match TRBD1. CDR1 GTSNPN and CDR2 SVGIG come from the germline V gene (reference sequence). There are 14 residues in the CDR3. V dropped 1 base and J dropped 4; count of bases not matched to a gene: 2. Here the CDR3 reads CAWSDRGPGNTIYF. As DNA, the CDR3 is TGTGCCTGGAGTGACAGGGGGCCCGGAAACACCATATATTTT.

This sequence joins TRBV15 and TRBJ1-5; 9 bases agree with TRBD1. Germline CDR1 is LNHNV and CDR2 is YYDKDF (reference sequence). Trimming at V came to 0 bases and at J to 5 bases, leaving 2 bases not matched to a gene. The CDR3 is made up of 15 amino acids. As DNA, the CDR3 is TGTGCCACCAGCAGAGAGGGACAGGGATATCAGCCCCAGCATTTT. This encodes CATSREGQGYQPQHF.

The chain is built from TRBV28 and TRBJ1-4, with 10 nucleotides matching TRBD1. J was trimmed by 11 bases and V by 4 bases; bases with no gene match: 13. This CDR3 region has 16 residues. From germline, CDR1 is MDHEN and CDR2 SYDVKM. This chain's CDR3 is CASSYPFGTGVQKLFF. DNA of the CDR3: TGTGCCAGCAGTTACCCTTTCGGGACAGGGGTCCAGAAACTGTTTTTT.

The rearrangement links TRBV18 to TRBJ1-2; D is possibly TRBD1 (6 bases). V lost 6 bases, J lost 4 bases, and 18 bases lay in between. Germline V lookup: CDR1 KGHSH, CDR2 LQKENI. The CDR3 is 15 residues long. The CDR3 loop is CASSPLGDKPYGYTF. Written as DNA, the CDR3 is TGTGCCAGCTCGCCCCTGGGGGACAAGCCCTATGGCTACACCTTC.

V usage is TRBV19 and J usage is TRBJ2-1; 8 nucleotides agree with TRBD2. The length of the CDR3 is 16 residues. The germline CDR1 and CDR2 sequences are LNHDA and SQIVND (reference sequence). V lost 0 bases, J lost 0 bases, and 1 base stayed unmatched. In DNA form, the CDR3 reads TGTGCCAGTAGTATAGATGCGGGGGGCTCCTACAATGAGCAGTTCTTC. Protein sequence: CASSIDAGGSYNEQFF.

The V gene is TRBV3-1 (or the pseudogene TRBV3-2), the J gene TRBJ1-4; unclear D gene. The germline V gene encodes CDR1 LGHDT and CDR2 YNNKEL (reference sequence). This CDR3 region has 14 residues. V lost 2 bases and J lost 5, with 9 bases in between. CDR3 nucleotides: TGTGCCAGCAGCCAACAGTTCGCAAATGAAAAACTGTTTTTT. This encodes CASSQQFANEKLFF.

The chain recombines TRBV18 with TRBJ2-7; no reliable D call. Germline V CDR1 and CDR2: KGHSH, LQKENI. The CDR3 spans 13 residues. Trimming shortened V by 2 bases and J by 0 bases, and 5 bases separated the two germline ends. The CDR3 nucleotides are TGTGCCAGCTCACCAGAGATCTCCTACGAGCAGTACTTC. Translation: CASSPEISYEQYF.

Worth noting for this clone: One end of the junction varies from germline; a read error may be responsible. This chain joins TRBV18 and TRBJ2-7, with D perhaps TRBD2 (5 bases). CDR3 length: 14 residues. The germline CDR1 and CDR2 sequences are KGHSH and LQKENI. CDR3 sequence reads: CASSPDGVSNEQYF. As DNA, the CDR3 is TGTGCCAGCTCCCCGGACGGGGTCTCCAACGAGCAGTACTTC.

The rearrangement links TRBV18 to TRBJ1-2, with 9 bases fitting TRBD1. The CDR3 covers 14 residues. The ends lost 5 bases at V and 2 bases at J; junction bases unmatched: 3. Germline V gene lookup returns CDR1 KGHSH and CDR2 LQKENI. The CDR3 spells CASSLDRGNYGYTF. CDR3 sequence (DNA): TGTGCCAGCTCATTGGACAGGGGAAACTATGGCTACACCTTC.

V is TRBV4-3 and J is TRBJ2-3; D is possibly TRBD1 (5 bases). CDR1 is LGHNA, CDR2 YSLEER, per germline. This CDR3 has 15 amino acids. V gave up 1 base and J gave up 2 bases, with 10 bases separating them. CDR3 in amino acids: CASSQARGYTDTQYF. CDR3 nucleotide sequence: TGCGCCAGCAGCCAAGCAAGGGGATACACAGATACGCAGTATTTT.

The chain uses TRBV3-1 (or the pseudogene TRBV3-2) and TRBJ2-3; tentative D call: TRBD2 (6 bases). CDR1 and CDR2 (germline): LGHDT, YNNKEL (reference sequence). Trimming cost V 2 bases and J 2 bases, with 11 bases left between them. The CDR3 is 15 residues long. The CDR3 bases are TGTGCCAGCAGCCAAAACTTAGCGGACACAGATACGCAGTATTTT. Residues: CASSQNLADTDTQYF.

The rearrangement uses TRBV6-5 and TRBJ1-1; D is perhaps TRBD1 (6 bases). Trimming shortened V by 7 bases and J by 1 base, and 13 bases separated the two germline ends. Germline V gene data show CDR1 as MNHEY and CDR2 as SVGAGI. This CDR3 has 14 amino acids. The CDR3, as DNA: TGTGCCAGCAATCCGGACAGAGGGAACACTGAAGCTTTCTTT. Translated, it gives CASNPDRGNTEAFF.

CDR3 in DNA: TGTGCCAGCAGTCAACAGGGGACCATGAACACTGAAGCTTTCTTT. It specifies CASSQQGTMNTEAFF. The gene calls are TRBV6-2 or TRBV6-3 and TRBJ1-1, with 7 bases matching TRBD1. Germline-derived CDR1 and CDR2 are MNHEY and SVGEGT. The CDR3 has 15 residues. V gave up 5 bases and J gave up 0 bases; unmatched junction bases: 6.

The CDR3 protein is CASSPRPGQVFEKLFF. The DNA of the CDR3 is TGCGCCAGCAGCCCACGACCGGGACAGGTTTTTGAAAAACTGTTTTTT. The chain joins TRBV4-1 to TRBJ1-4; 8 bases are shared with TRBD1. The CDR3 has 16 residues. Trimming at V came to 4 bases and at J to 7 bases, leaving 11 bases not matched to a gene. Germline values: CDR1 MGHRA, CDR2 YSYEKL.

The chain recombines TRBV7-2 with TRBJ1-4, with D unresolved. Between the trimmed V and J ends, which lost 3 bases and 0 bases, there was a span of 5 bases. The CDR3 totals 14 residues. Germline CDR1 is SGHTA and CDR2 is FQGNSA. The DNA of the CDR3 is TGTGCCAGCAGCTTCGTTGCAACTAATGAAAAACTGTTTTTT. Translating it yields CASSFVATNEKLFF.

This chain joins TRBV30 and TRBJ2-7; D might be TRBD1 (5 bases). V lost 0 bases, J lost 9 bases, and 18 bases lay in between. The CDR3 runs 14 residues. Germline values: CDR1 GTSNPN, CDR2 SVGIG (reference sequence). The CDR3, as DNA: TGTGCCTGGAGTGTTAAGTCCAAGGGGTTAGGGCAGTACTTC. It encodes CAWSVKSKGLGQYF.

This clone was seen just once. The V call is TRBV4-2, the J call TRBJ1-6; TRBD1 is a possible D gene (6 bases). The germline V gene encodes CDR1 LGHNA and CDR2 YNFKEQ. V was shortened by 0 bases and J by 3 bases, with 12 bases between the two germline ends. The CDR3 has 17 amino acids. In DNA form, the CDR3 reads TGTGCCAGCAGCCAAGAAGTAAGGACAGACTATAATTCACCCCTCCACTTT. Its translation: CASSQEVRTDYNSPLHF.